These 14 T cell receptor beta chains came from one sample sequenced in a study of shared clonotypes between healthy human individuals. Generated by immunoSEQ multiplex PCR, the TCRdb table keeps only in-frame clones and is missing some. The sample holds over 2 million clones; about nine tenths are singletons and the top ten take 0.37%. The sample was naive CD4+ T cells from PBMCs. Indicated subset: CD45RA+ positively selected. Receptors were obtained from a man between 18 and 29 years old in good health. Some clones in this sample may be carry-over from other donors' samples.

The chain carries TRBV5-5 and TRBJ1-5; 9 nucleotides align to TRBD1. The junction had 1 base not matched to a gene; V was cut back by 0 bases and J by 6 bases. CDR1 and CDR2 (germline): SGHKS, YYEKEE (reference sequence). This CDR3 contains 14 residues. CDR3 DNA sequence: TGTGCCAGCAGCTTGGGACAGGGGGGTCAGCCCCAGCATTTT. The encoded protein is CASSLGQGGQPQHF. Full variable domain (outside the CDR3, taken from reference TRBV5-5 and TRBJ1-5): DAGVTQSPTHLIKTRGQQVTLRCSPISGHKSVSWYQQVLGQGPQFIFQYYEKEERGRGNFPDRFSARQFPNYSSELNVNALLLGDSALYLCASSLGQGGQPQHFGDGTRLSIL.

The gene calls are TRBV25-1 and TRBJ1-1, with D possibly TRBD1 on 5 matching bases. Per germline, CDR1 MGHDK and CDR2 SYGVNS. The CDR3 is 15 residues long. The V end was cut by 3 bases, the J end by 4 bases, with 15 bases between. The CDR3 loop is CASSDGARGSTEAFF. In nucleotides, the CDR3 is TGTGCCAGCAGTGATGGGGCTCGGGGGAGCACTGAAGCTTTCTTT.

This clone was counted a few times. The CDR3 sequence is CASSHPSNTEAFF. In DNA, the CDR3 is TGCGCCAGCAGCCATCCCTCGAACACTGAAGCTTTCTTT. The chain links TRBV5-1 to TRBJ1-1; D unresolved. CDR1 and CDR2 (germline): SGHRS, YFSETQ. The V end lost 4 bases, the J end lost 1 base, and 8 bases lay between the germline ends. The CDR3 sequence is 13 residues long.

The chain uses TRBV4-3 and TRBJ2-6, with D possibly TRBD2 on 5 matching bases. The CDR3 is 16 amino acids. Per the germline V gene, CDR1 is LGHNA and CDR2 is YSLEER. V shed 1 base and J shed 0 bases, with 7 bases lying between them. CDR3 residues: CASSQVLASGANVLTF. In DNA form, the CDR3 reads TGCGCCAGCAGCCAAGTTCTAGCCTCTGGGGCCAACGTCCTGACTTTC.

A note on this clone: Other DNA sequences in the sample encode the same CDR3. V is TRBV9 and J is TRBJ2-2; 10 bases match TRBD2. V gave up 4 bases and J gave up 1 base; unmatched junction bases: 4. The CDR3 runs to 16 residues. The germline V gene has CDR1 SGDLS and CDR2 YYNGEE. The CDR3 loop reads CASSPRLAGNTGELFF. As DNA, the CDR3 is TGTGCCAGCAGCCCCCGACTAGCGGGGAACACCGGGGAGCTGTTTTTT.

CDR3: CASSPPGGASYGYTF. The CDR3 DNA reads TGTGCCAGCTCACCACCAGGGGGCGCGAGTTATGGCTACACCTTC. The gene calls are TRBV18 and TRBJ1-2; 7 bases are shared with TRBD1. The CDR3 length is 15 residues. V lost 0 bases to trimming and J lost 5 bases; unmatched junction nucleotides: 6. Germline V gene sequence: CDR1 KGHSH, CDR2 LQKENI.

As DNA, the CDR3 is TGTGCCAGCTCATCCCAGGGGGCCCAAACGGAGACCCAGTACTTC. This codes for CASSSQGAQTETQYF. The V and J genes are TRBV18 and TRBJ2-5, with 8 bases lining up with TRBD1. Trimming cost V 5 bases and J 5 bases; bases outside gene matches: 10. Germline V lookup: CDR1 KGHSH, CDR2 LQKENI. This CDR3 is built from 15 residues.

The chain employs TRBV14 and TRBJ1-2, with TRBD1 matching over 9 bases. This CDR3 comprises 15 residues. Per the germline V gene, CDR1 is SGHDN and CDR2 is FVKESK. With V trimmed by 4 bases and J by 3 bases, 6 bases remained unmatched. The CDR3 region is CASSRRDRADYGYTF. As DNA, the CDR3 is TGTGCCAGCAGCCGCCGGGACAGGGCTGACTATGGCTACACCTTC.

CDR3 sequence (DNA): TGTGCCACCGGACAAGGATCCCCCAACACTGAAGCTTTCTTT. The encoded protein is CATGQGSPNTEAFF. The rearrangement joins TRBV28 to TRBJ1-1, with a tentative D call TRBD1 (5 bases). Germline CDR1 and CDR2: MDHEN and SYDVKM. Trimming removed 10 bases at V and 2 bases at J, with 17 bases between. This CDR3 comprises 14 residues.

The rearrangement links TRBV7-9 to TRBJ2-7; D is uncertain. Per germline, CDR1 SEHNR and CDR2 FQNEAQ (reference sequence). V was trimmed by 2 bases and J by 5 bases, leaving 10 bases between them. The CDR3 is 13 amino acids. The CDR3 DNA follows: TGTGCCAGCAGCTTAAACGATAGAGACGAGCAGTACTTC. This codes for CASSLNDRDEQYF.

The J gene is TRBJ2-2, the V gene TRBV9; D is tentatively TRBD1 or TRBD2 (6 bases each). This CDR3 contains 17 residues. The germline gives CDR1 SGDLS, CDR2 YYNGEE. Trimming took off 3 bases at V and 5 bases at J, with 20 bases between the two ends. The CDR3: CASSGGTYGSVTGELFF. In DNA form, the CDR3 reads TGTGCCAGCAGCGGCGGGACATATGGGTCTGTGACCGGGGAGCTGTTTTTT.

Points on this clone: Other nucleotide sequences from this sample produce the same CDR3. This rearrangement joins TRBV6-6 to TRBJ2-7, with D hard to call. Germline lookup yields CDR1 MNHNY and CDR2 SVGAGI (reference sequence). V was shortened by 0 bases and J by 1 base, with 1 base between the two germline ends. This CDR3 has 12 residues. CDR3 nucleotide sequence: TGTGCCAGCAGTTACTCGTCCTACGAGCAGTACTTC. The encoded protein is CASSYSSYEQYF.

The gene calls are TRBV5-1 and TRBJ1-2; weak D call: TRBD1 (6 bases). Germline CDR1 is SGHRS and CDR2 is YFSETQ. CDR3 size: 13 residues. Trimming removed 0 bases at V and 8 bases at J, with 11 bases between. As DNA, the CDR3 is TGCGCCAGCAGCTTGGGTATACAGGGAGGCTACACCTTC. Translation gives CASSLGIQGGYTF. Full variable domain (rest looked up from reference TRBV5-1 and TRBJ1-2): KAGVTQTPRYLIKTRGQQVTLSCSPISGHRSVSWYQQTPGQGLQFLFEYFSETQRNKGNFPGRFSGRQFSNSRSEMNVSTLELGDSALYLCASSLGIQGGYTFGSGTRLTVV.

For this clone: This sample includes further DNA sequences coding for the same CDR3. V usage is TRBV30 and J usage is TRBJ2-7; no reliable D call. This CDR3 contains 12 residues. Germline values: CDR1 GTSNPN, CDR2 SVGIG (reference sequence). Trimming cost V 1 base and J 3 bases, with 7 bases left between them. The CDR3 reads CAWSGTHYEQYF. The DNA for the CDR3 is TGTGCCTGGAGTGGCACTCACTACGAGCAGTACTTC.